A selection of T cell receptor beta chains follows, all from one sample in a study of blood T cell repertoires in COVID-19. The assay was immunoSEQ multiplex PCR, and TCRdb's table has in-frame clones only and misses some. The table records hundreds of thousands of clones, approximately 86% of them present only once. The sequenced material came from peripheral blood. Every receptor here comes from a woman aged 60-75 years who had recovered from COVID-19. Both conserved end residues are part of each CDR3. D genes are given only for firm matches. The size entry is marked missing in some rows and otherwise reads once, few, many or a size class.

>TRBJ2-4|TRBD1|TRBV4-3|once
TGCGCCAGCAGCCACTCCGGGGACAGGGGCAACATTCAGTACTTC
CASSHSGDRGNIQYF
>TRBJ2-3|-|TRBV27|-
TGTGCCAGCAGCCACGGTAGCACAGATACGCAGTATTTT
CASSHGSTDTQYF
>TRBJ1-2|-|TRBV11-2|-
TGTGCCAGCAGCTTAGATCCCTCTGTCTATGGCTACACCTTC
CASSLDPSVYGYTF
>TRBJ2-2|-|TRBV7-9|-
TGTGCCAGCAGCTTACTTAATGGGGGCCCCGGGGAGCTGTTTTTT
CASSLLNGGPGELFF
>TRBJ2-3|TRBD2|TRBV2|-
TGTGCCAGCAGTGAAGCGAAGGCGGGGGGCACAGATACGCAGTATTTT
CASSEAKAGGTDTQYF
>TRBJ1-2|-|TRBV5-5|-
TGTGCCAGCAGCTTGAGTATGTCGAACTCTGGGGCCTATGGCTACACCTTC
CASSLSMSNSGAYGYTF
>TRBJ1-1|-|TRBV28|-
TGTGCCAGCAGTTTATTCGACAGACTGAACACTGAAGCTTTCTTT
CASSLFDRLNTEAFF
>TRBJ2-2|TRBD1|TRBV27|once
TGTGCCAGCAGTAACGGACAGGGACAGAACACCGGGGAGCTGTTTTTT
CASSNGQGQNTGELFF
>TRBJ2-1|-|TRBV6-1|-
TGTGCCAGCAGTGAATGGCCAGGTCCCTACAATGAGCAGTTCTTC
CASSEWPGPYNEQFF
>TRBJ1-2|-|TRBV7-9|-
TGTGCCAGCAGCATCAGATCGGGGAACTATGGCTACACCTTC
CASSIRSGNYGYTF
>TRBJ2-7|-|TRBV11-3|-
TGTGCCAGCAGCGCAGAGGGTCACGAGCAGTACTTC
CASSAEGHEQYF
>TRBJ1-6|-|TRBV7-9|-
TGTGCCAGCAGCTTAGGGGACACGGCGGGTTCACCCCTCCACTTT
CASSLGDTAGSPLHF
>TRBJ1-3|-|TRBV18|-
TGTGCCAGCTTACGCAGGGGAGTCACTGGAAACACCATATATTTT
CASLRRGVTGNTIYF
>TRBJ2-5|TRBD1|TRBV7-9|-
TGTGCCAGCAGCTCCCGGGACAGGGAGGAGACCCAGTACTTC
CASSSRDREETQYF
>TRBJ2-5|TRBD1|TRBV9|-
TGTGCCAGCAGCCACACAAGCAATACAGGGGCCCAAGAGACCCAGTACTTC
CASSHTSNTGAQETQYF
>TRBJ1-1|TRBD1|TRBV7-3|few
TGTGCCAGCAGCTTGACAGGGGGGAACACTGAAGCTTTCTTT
CASSLTGGNTEAFF
>TRBJ2-1|TRBD1|TRBV7-9|few
TGTGCCAGCAGCCTGGGACAGAACAATGAGCAGTTCTTC
CASSLGQNNEQFF
>TRBJ2-2|TRBD2|TRBV5-1|-
TGCGCCAGCAGCGCCGGGACTAGCGGTTACACCGGGGAGCTGTTTTTT
CASSAGTSGYTGELFF
>TRBJ1-1|-|TRBV11-1|once
TGTGCCAGCAGCTCCCTTCGGGGGGCGGTAGGTGGAGCTTTCTTT
CASSSLRGAVGGAFF
>TRBJ1-1|TRBD1|TRBV2|-
TGTGCCAGCAGTGGACAGGGGGTTTTGGTGGGTACTGAAGCTTTCTTT
CASSGQGVLVGTEAFF
>TRBJ2-5|-|TRBV7-2|-
TGTGCCAGCAGCTTAGCGCTGGGCGGGTACCAAGAGACCCAGTACTTC
CASSLALGGYQETQYF
>TRBJ2-7|-|TRBV7-9|-
TGTGCCAGCAGCTTAGCTTCAGGGGTGGGGGAGCAGTACTTC
CASSLASGVGEQYF
>TRBJ1-2|-|TRBV7-9|-
TGTGCCAGCGATAGACAGAACTATGGCTACACCTTC
CASDRQNYGYTF
>TRBJ2-1|-|TRBV5-6|-
TGTGCCAGCAGCTTGGTCCATTTCCATGAGCAGTTCTTC
CASSLVHFHEQFF
>TRBJ2-3|TRBD1|TRBV6-5|-
TGTGCCAGCAGTTACTCGACAGGGACAGTCACAGATACGCAGTATTTT
CASSYSTGTVTDTQYF
>TRBJ2-7|TRBD1|TRBV28|-
TGTGCCAGCAGTTTATGGGGGACAGGGGGCTCCTACGAGCAGTACTTC
CASSLWGTGGSYEQYF
>TRBJ2-5|TRBD1|TRBV11-1|-
TGTGCCAGCAGCTTAGCACGGACAGGTCAAGAGACCCAGTACTTC
CASSLARTGQETQYF
>TRBJ2-3|-|TRBV27|-
TGTGCCAGCAGCTCCTACACAGATACGCAGTATTTT
CASSSYTDTQYF
>TRBJ1-3|-|TRBV29-1|-
TGCAGCGTCAAAGGACAGCTCTCTGGAAACACCATATATTTT
CSVKGQLSGNTIYF
>TRBJ1-4|-|TRBV11-2|-
TGTGCCAGCAGCTTAGATTGGAGGGGCGTAACTAATGAAAAACTGTTTTTT
CASSLDWRGVTNEKLFF
>TRBJ1-1|-|TRBV6-5|-
TGTGCCAGCAGGATACAGGGTTCGAACACTGAAGCTTTCTTT
CASRIQGSNTEAFF
>TRBJ2-2|TRBD2|TRBV7-2|-
TGTGCCAGCAGCCCCAAGTCTAGCGGGGGGCCGGGGACCGGGGAGCTGTTTTTT
CASSPKSSGGPGTGELFF
>TRBJ2-1|TRBD1|TRBV27|many
TGTGCCAGCAGTCTCTCTATTGGACAGGGTATGTTCTTC
CASSLSIGQGMFF
>TRBJ1-5|TRBD1|TRBV28|-
TGTGCCAGCTGGGACAGGGGGTTCCAGCCCCAGCATTTT
CASWDRGFQPQHF
>TRBJ2-5|-|TRBV7-9|once
TGTGCCAGCAGCTTATCAGGGTTAGAGACCCAGTACTTC
CASSLSGLETQYF
>TRBJ1-2|-|TRBV19|-
TGTGCCAGTAGTATAACGGAGGGGTCGGGTTATGGCTACACCTTC
CASSITEGSGYGYTF
>TRBJ1-2|TRBD1|TRBV4-1|-
TGCGCCAGCAACCCGACAGGGCTCCACTATGGCTACACCTTC
CASNPTGLHYGYTF